This T cell receptor (beta chain) was recorded in a study of T cells in tuberculosis. In regard to this clone: Its antigen is undetermined.

Latent tuberculosis screening used tuberculin skin test and IGRA at entry. The study's findings and limits: The TCR-beta difference was not significant; alpha differences partly reflected length. GMM-specific TCRs were nearer to active tuberculosis alpha repertoires, suggesting expansion. Using the GMM-specific repertoire gave 85% to 90% accuracy versus roughly 74% with motifs.

Repertoires were generated with immunoSEQ multiplex PCR, while TCRdb's copy carries only in-frame clones and drops some. The sample records about 44,000 clones, 90% to 95% being singletons. Per the germline V gene, CDR1 is SQVTM and CDR2 is ANQGSEA. The length of the CDR3 is 14 residues. V lost 6 bases and J 8 bases, leaving 22 bases between the germline ends. The V gene is TRBV29-1, the J gene TRBJ1-2; tentatively, D is TRBD1 (6 bases). The receptor comes from a donor aged 10-30 years with latent tuberculosis or without tuberculosis infection. Sequencing input: PBMCs. CDR3 region: CSVGNRVDIRGYTF. Written as DNA, the CDR3 is TGCAGCGTGGGAAACAGGGTAGATATTCGGGGCTACACCTTC.